This T cell receptor (beta chain) is drawn from a study of blood T cells in healthy people across ages. Isolation per sample recovered at least 6 million PBMCs. Per germline, CDR1 SQVTM and CDR2 ANQGSEA. The CDR3 contains 13 residues. This clonotype came up many times. One junction end does not reproduce the germline sequence, and a read error may be involved. Using a J-beta primer mix together with a sample-barcoded 5' primer, a second PCR was run for about 6 to 11 cycles. TCRdb redid the calling of the 5' RACE reads with MiXCR, one entry per CDR3 protein. Of roughly 640,000 distinct CDR3 sequences listed, approximately 30% are singletons.

The source is a woman of 80 years or more in good health. Input material: blood. V is TRBV29-1 and J is TRBJ1-1; D unresolved. This chain's CDR3 is CSVFGGLKTEAFF. CDR3 coding DNA: TGCAGCGTTTTTGGAGGGTTGAAGACTGAAGCTTTCTTT.